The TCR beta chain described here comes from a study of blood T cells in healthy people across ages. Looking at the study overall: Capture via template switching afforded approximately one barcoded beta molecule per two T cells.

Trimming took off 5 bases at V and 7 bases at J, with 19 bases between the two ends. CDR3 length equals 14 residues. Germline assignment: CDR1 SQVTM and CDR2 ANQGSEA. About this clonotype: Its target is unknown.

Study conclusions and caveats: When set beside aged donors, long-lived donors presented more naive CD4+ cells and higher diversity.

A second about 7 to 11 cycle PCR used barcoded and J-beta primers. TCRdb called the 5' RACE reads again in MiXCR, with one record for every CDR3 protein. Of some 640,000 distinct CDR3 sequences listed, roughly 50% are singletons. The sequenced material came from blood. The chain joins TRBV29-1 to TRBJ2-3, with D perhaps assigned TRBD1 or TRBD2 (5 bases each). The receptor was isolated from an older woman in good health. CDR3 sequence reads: CSVRGDLRENTQYF. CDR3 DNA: TGCAGCGTTCGGGGCGACCTCAGGGAAAATACGCAGTATTTT.